The subject of this entry is one TCR beta chain. The antigen is not known. The data were taken from a study of cytomegalovirus exposure and HLA in healthy donors. Study findings and constraints: Earlier analysis looked at TCR beta V segments, and most were productive about 87% or about 30% of the time. Later genetic work tied a missense DCLRE1C variant to beta-chain V and J trimming. Diagnosis of cytomegalovirus status made by the classifier reportedly showed high specificity and sensitivity. Rarity characterized most TCR sequences, yet some public TCRs appeared in many donors.

13 Jbeta primers and 60 Vbeta primers were used for the PCR. The assay was immunoSEQ multiplex PCR, and TCRdb's table has in-frame clones only and misses some. The sample lists some 140,000 clones, about 80% occurring once. With V trimmed by 5 bases and J by 4 bases, 7 bases remained unmatched. Germline assignment: CDR1 MRHNA and CDR2 SNTAGT. The CDR3 is 15 residues long. The sample comprised PBMCs. The TCR was taken from a male donor in good health and CMV-seropositive. The J gene is TRBJ1-5, the V gene TRBV6-4; 8 bases align to TRBD1. The CDR3 protein is CASSLTGELNQPQHF. The DNA of the CDR3 is TGTGCCAGCAGTTTGACAGGGGAGTTGAATCAGCCCCAGCATTTT.